This TCR beta chain was identified in a study of cytomegalovirus exposure and HLA in healthy donors. The study's findings and limits: The likely explanation for a cluster of highly shared sequence variants was sequencing artifact.

The PCR contained 60 Vbeta and 13 Jbeta primers. The method was immunoSEQ multiplex PCR; TCRdb's version includes in-frame clones alone and lacks a portion of them. The sample has fewer than 250,000 clones, about 80% seen once. This clone was seen a few times. Its target is not known. With V trimmed by 6 bases and J by 5 bases, 8 bases remained unmatched. The CDR3 loop spans 14 amino acids. Germline CDR1 is MNHEY and CDR2 is SMNVEV (reference sequence). The receptor was derived from a man between 35 and 55 years old in good health and CMV-seropositive. Sequencing was done on a sample of PBMCs. This chain links TRBV27 with TRBJ2-7, with 9 bases lining up with TRBD1. The CDR3 sequence is CASSRGDRVDEQYV. As DNA, the CDR3 is TGTGCCAGCAGCCGGGGGGACAGGGTCGACGAGCAGTACGTC.